The clone carrying this T cell receptor beta chain was seen only once. Its matching antigen is unknown. This sample's treatment: roughly 20 received Ad26.COV2.S at low or high dose, single or two shots; several received placebo; per-sample allocation not given. The study sampled participants on day 63 after the first vaccine or placebo injection. The data are from a study of Ad26.COV2.S vaccination and SARS-CoV-2 variants. Study-level results: Analytic work on TCR breadth and depth might have understated the full extent of total T cell responses.

Assay used: immunoSEQ multiplex PCR; TCRdb lists only in-frame clones, some missing. The table includes about 680,000 clones, around 92% detected once. CDR3 size: 13 residues. The germline V gene has CDR1 MNHEY and CDR2 SVGAGI. Trimming removed 2 bases at V and 5 bases at J, with 10 bases between. The rearrangement uses TRBV6-5 and TRBJ2-7; D unclear. The receptor was isolated from a person aged 18 to 65 who received the Ad26.COV2.S COVID-19 vaccine or a placebo. The sequenced sample was peripheral blood, obtained in a trial of Ad26.COV2.S vaccine versus placebo. CDR3 DNA: TGTGCCAGCAGTTACCGCCGGGCGAACGAGCAGTACTTC. The encoded protein is CASSYRRANEQYF.